This TCR beta chain appears in the sequencing data of a study of early T cells in non-severe SARS-CoV-2 infection. This clonotype has more than one count but fewer than ten. Attached unique molecular identifiers marked individual cDNA molecules. TCRdb processed the 5' RACE reads anew with MiXCR; each CDR3 protein has one entry. This repertoire shows more than 95,000 distinct CDR3 sequences, approximately 17% found once; its top ten account for roughly 1.2%. Sequenced: whole blood. This TCR came from an adult who was a healthcare worker with PCR-confirmed SARS-CoV-2 infection or an uninfected control (not recorded which).

Here the CDR3 DNA reads TGCGCCAGCAGCCAAGAAACGGATTTGTCCTACGAGCAGTACTTC. As protein: CASSQETDLSYEQYF. The J gene is TRBJ2-7, the V gene TRBV4-3; D is uncertain. Germline V gene sequence: CDR1 LGHNA, CDR2 YSLEER. V lost 0 bases and J lost 1, with 10 bases in between. The CDR3 has 15 residues.